Below are 30 T cell receptor beta chains sequenced from a single sample in a study of shared clonotypes between healthy human individuals. TCRdb's table, derived via immunoSEQ multiplex PCR, lists solely in-frame clones and lacks some. The sample has millions of clones, 85% to 95% seen once. The source material was naive CD4+ T cells sorted from blood. Regarding subset: CD45RA+ positively selected. Receptor source: a young man in good health.

The chain uses TRBV11-3 and TRBJ2-6; 9 nucleotides match TRBD1. The germline V gene encodes CDR1 SGHNT and CDR2 YENEEA. The CDR3 contains 18 residues. The V gene end was trimmed by 5 bases and the J gene end by 3 bases; junction bases not matched to a gene: 11. CDR3 residues: CASSPGQGRVNGANVLTF. DNA of the CDR3: TGTGCCAGCAGCCCGGGACAGGGAAGAGTGAATGGGGCCAACGTCCTGACTTTC.

The chain links TRBV18 to TRBJ1-2; possible D gene TRBD1, 5 bases. The V gene lost 1 base and the J gene lost 7 bases, with 22 bases spanning the gap. Germline lookup yields CDR1 KGHSH and CDR2 LQKENI. This CDR3 has 17 residues. CDR3 amino acids: CASSPLLTPDRKSGYTF. In nucleotides, the CDR3 is TGTGCCAGCTCACCACTCCTGACACCAGACAGAAAGAGTGGCTACACCTTC.

This clone has at least ten counts. Distinct nucleotide sequences in the sample also encode this CDR3. The chain combines TRBV25-1 with TRBJ1-1; D not resolved. The V end was cut by 1 base, the J end by 10 bases, with 13 bases between. The length of the CDR3 is 13 residues. The germline V gene encodes CDR1 MGHDK and CDR2 SYGVNS. CDR3 amino acids: CASSESPERRAFF. The CDR3 DNA is TGTGCCAGCAGTGAATCTCCAGAGAGACGAGCTTTCTTT.

This rearrangement joins TRBV10-1 to TRBJ2-3, with 7 bases lining up with TRBD2. Germline V gene sequence: CDR1 WNHNN, CDR2 SYGVQD (reference sequence). With 2 bases clipped from V and 9 bases from J, the junction kept 11 bases outside the gene matches. CDR3 size: 15 residues. The CDR3 DNA follows: TGCGCCAGCAGTGAGGGCGGGAGCGTCCCCGGAACGCAGTATTTT. It yields the protein CASSEGGSVPGTQYF.

The chain carries TRBV7-9 and TRBJ2-1; no reliable D call. The V gene lost 0 bases and the J gene lost 9 bases, with 9 bases spanning the gap. From germline, CDR1 is SEHNR and CDR2 FQNEAQ (reference sequence). The CDR3 runs 13 residues. Here the CDR3 DNA reads TGTGCCAGCAGCTTAGCGCTGGCCATTGAGCAGTTCTTC. Protein sequence: CASSLALAIEQFF.

The chain links TRBV21-1 to TRBJ2-1; the table gives TRBD2 as D, unverified against the DNA. TRBV21-1 is a known pseudogene. CDR3 length equals 14 residues. The CDR3 here is CASSKQRVYNEQFF. The CDR3 region has the DNA TGTGCCAGCAGCAAACAACGGGTTTACAATGAGCAGTTCTTC.

The chain couples TRBV28 to TRBJ2-1; no clear D gene. Germline V lookup: CDR1 MDHEN, CDR2 SYDVKM. V was clipped by 11 bases and J by 7 bases, with 12 bases between them. This CDR3 is 11 amino acids long. The CDR3 loop reads CASKRPNEQFF. CDR3 in DNA: TGTGCCTCAAAGAGGCCTAATGAGCAGTTCTTC.

The chain employs TRBV30 and TRBJ2-1; 7 nucleotides line up with TRBD1. This CDR3 has 11 residues. Germline V lookup: CDR1 GTSNPN, CDR2 SVGIG (reference sequence). V shed 8 bases, J shed 9 bases, and the junction held 7 bases outside the gene matches. The DNA of the CDR3 is TGTGCCGGAAGACAGGGATTTGAGCAGTTCTTC. Translating it yields CAGRQGFEQFF.

V gene TRBV7-8 combines with J gene TRBJ2-1; D gene ambiguous. The CDR3 consists of 15 residues. CDR1 is SGHVS, CDR2 FQNEAQ, per germline. The V end was cut by 5 bases, the J end by 0 bases, with 11 bases between. As DNA, the CDR3 is TGTGCCAGCAGCCCTTCAATGAGCTCCTACAATGAGCAGTTCTTC. Encoded protein: CASSPSMSSYNEQFF.

This chain connects TRBV5-6 to TRBJ1-1, with D hard to call. V was pared by 8 bases and J by 2 bases, with 10 bases between. CDR1 and CDR2 (germline): SGHDT, YYEEEE. The CDR3 length is 12 residues. The CDR3 region is CASLGRNTEAFF. CDR3 bases: TGTGCCAGTCTGGGCCGCAACACTGAAGCTTTCTTT.

The chain links TRBV10-3 to TRBJ1-2; TRBD1 matches 9 bases. Germline loops: CDR1 ENHRY, CDR2 SYGVKD. Losses at the gene ends were 0 bases for V and 7 bases for J; bases not matched to a gene: 6. CDR3 length: 15 residues. The CDR3 region has the DNA TGTGCCATCAGTGAGTCGGGGGGACAGGGCAGTGGCTACACCTTC. Residues: CAISESGGQGSGYTF.

The chain recombines TRBV6-6 with TRBJ2-7; maybe TRBD1 (5 bases). CDR1 MNHNY and CDR2 SVGAGI come from the germline V gene (reference sequence). The CDR3 covers 12 residues. Trimming left V 5 bases short and J 6 bases short, with 11 bases between. CDR3 coding DNA: TGTGCCAGCAGTCCGGACATATTCGAGCAGTACTTC. This translates into CASSPDIFEQYF.

The V gene is TRBV19, the J gene TRBJ2-2, with no clear D. From germline, CDR1 is LNHDA and CDR2 SQIVND (reference sequence). The CDR3 is 15 residues long. Trimming cost V 3 bases and J 4 bases, with 12 bases left between them. The CDR3 sequence is CASSIRPLGTGELFF. CDR3 bases: TGTGCCAGTAGTATTCGGCCCTTAGGCACCGGGGAGCTGTTTTTT.

This clone appeared once. The chain employs TRBV19 and TRBJ1-5; 10 bases are shared with TRBD1. The germline V gene has CDR1 LNHDA and CDR2 SQIVND (reference sequence). The CDR3 is 16 residues long. Unmatched junction bases numbered 6, after V lost 1 base and J lost 6 bases. Here the CDR3 DNA reads TGTGCCAGTAGTATAGGTCAGACAGGGGGCTTTCAGCCCCAGCATTTT. Protein sequence: CASSIGQTGGFQPQHF.

This clone was observed a single time. The chain employs TRBV5-1 and TRBJ2-3; D gene unclear. CDR1 SGHRS and CDR2 YFSETQ come from the germline V gene. The CDR3 is 16 amino acids. The V and J ends lost 0 bases and 6 bases respectively, with 17 bases between them. CDR3 amino acids: CASSLELDGPSDTQYF. The DNA for the CDR3 is TGCGCCAGCAGCTTGGAGCTGGACGGTCCGTCGGATACGCAGTATTTT.

The V and J genes are TRBV13 and TRBJ1-2; D uncertain. CDR3 length equals 17 residues. The ends were cut back, 4 bases at V and 0 bases at J, with 18 bases in the middle. The germline V gene has CDR1 PRHDT and CDR2 FYEKMQ (reference sequence). CDR3 loop: CASSSLNGRFTNYGYTF. CDR3 nucleotide sequence: TGTGCCAGCAGCTCCCTCAACGGGCGGTTTACTAACTATGGCTACACCTTC.

This chain links TRBV2 with TRBJ2-3; D not certain. The germline gives CDR1 SNHLY, CDR2 FYNNEI. CDR3 length: 13 amino acids. V lost 7 bases to trimming and J lost 4 bases, with 12 bases between them. CDR3 amino acids: CASMEGQPDTQYF. CDR3 DNA: TGTGCCAGCATGGAAGGGCAGCCAGATACGCAGTATTTT.

CDR3 coding DNA: TGTGCCAGTCTGCGTGGGGCCGTGGGGAACACTGAAGCTTTCTTT. It encodes CASLRGAVGNTEAFF. The chain joins TRBV6-1 to TRBJ1-1, with D tentatively TRBD1 (5 bases). Germline values: CDR1 MNHNS, CDR2 SASEGT. V was trimmed by 9 bases and J by 1 base, leaving 18 bases between them. The CDR3 runs 15 residues.

The chain joins TRBV25-1 to TRBJ2-2; maybe TRBD1 (5 bases). Trimming removed 6 bases at V and 2 bases at J, with 7 bases between. This CDR3 comprises 13 residues. Germline V gene sequence: CDR1 MGHDK, CDR2 SYGVNS. The CDR3, as DNA: TGTGCCAGCAGGCAGGGAAACACCGGGGAGCTGTTTTTT. Translation gives CASRQGNTGELFF.

This chain joins TRBV10-1 and TRBJ1-1; no firm D call. Germline V CDR1 and CDR2: WNHNN, SYGVQD (reference sequence). The CDR3 spans 13 residues. Trimming took off 7 bases at V and 3 bases at J, with 12 bases between the two ends. Here the CDR3 reads CASKSNTDTEAFF. The CDR3 DNA reads as TGCGCCAGCAAAAGTAATACAGACACTGAAGCTTTCTTT.

The chain recombines TRBV18 with TRBJ1-2, with D maybe TRBD1 (5 bases). Germline V CDR1 and CDR2: KGHSH, LQKENI. The CDR3 extends over 14 amino acids. The germline V and J ends were trimmed by 3 bases and 6 bases, with 14 bases remaining between them. In nucleotides, the CDR3 is TGTGCCAGCTCACCTGCGCAGGGCCCTAATGGCTACACCTTC. It yields the protein CASSPAQGPNGYTF.

This sequence joins TRBV30 and TRBJ1-3, with a weak D call TRBD1 (5 bases). Germline V CDR1 and CDR2: GTSNPN, SVGIG (reference sequence). Between the trimmed V and J ends, which lost 5 bases and 7 bases, there was a span of 15 bases. This CDR3 has 13 residues. Here the CDR3 reads CAWGMGLGNTIYF. The CDR3 DNA follows: TGTGCCTGGGGGATGGGACTCGGTAACACCATATATTTT.

This chain uses TRBV6-1 with TRBJ1-6; the D is unclear. The V end was cut by 2 bases, the J end by 10 bases, with 18 bases between. The CDR3 loop spans 16 amino acids. Germline values: CDR1 MNHNS, CDR2 SASEGT. The CDR3 sequence is CASSENRAGPESPLHF. The CDR3 region has the DNA TGTGCCAGCAGTGAAAATAGGGCCGGACCGGAGTCACCCCTCCACTTT.

The chain joins TRBV5-1 to TRBJ2-2; 10 positions agree with TRBD1. Germline CDR1 reads SGHRS; CDR2 reads YFSETQ. The CDR3 is 16 amino acids. J gave up 5 bases and V 4 bases, and 8 bases lay outside the gene matches. This CDR3 reads CASSPDGTGVTGELFF. The CDR3 DNA sequence: TGCGCCAGCAGCCCCGATGGGACAGGGGTAACCGGGGAGCTGTTTTTT.

This sequence joins TRBV5-1 and TRBJ2-3, with D perhaps matching TRBD1 or TRBD2 (5 bases each). This CDR3 spans 17 amino acids. Trimming shortened V by 7 bases and J by 4 bases, and 25 bases separated the two germline ends. Looked up from germline, CDR1 is SGHRS and CDR2 is YFSETQ. Written as DNA, the CDR3 is TGCGCCAGCCTTCGGGACCCAAGAGCACTGTTGTCAGATACGCAGTATTTT. This sequence encodes CASLRDPRALLSDTQYF.

The chain links TRBV11-2 to TRBJ2-7; possible D gene TRBD1, 5 bases. Per the germline V gene, CDR1 is SGHAT and CDR2 is FQNNGV. V was trimmed by 0 bases and J by 0 bases, leaving 12 bases between them. CDR3 size: 16 residues. The CDR3 loop is CASSLEGTGSSYEQYF. CDR3 coding DNA: TGTGCCAGCAGCTTAGAGGGAACAGGTAGCTCCTACGAGCAGTACTTC.

Notes on this clone: The junction does not match germline at one end; this may be a read error. The rearrangement links TRBV2 to TRBJ1-3, with TRBD1 as a possible D gene (5 bases). This CDR3 is built from 11 residues. From germline, CDR1 is SNHLY and CDR2 FYNNEI. The CDR3 bases are TGTGCCGGCAGGGTAGAAAACACCATATATTTT. The encoded protein is CAGRVENTIYF.

The rearrangement links TRBV10-3 to TRBJ1-6; 7 nucleotides line up with TRBD1. Germline CDR1 is ENHRY and CDR2 is SYGVKD. The CDR3 loop spans 15 amino acids. V trimming: 3 bases; J trimming: 10 bases; junction bases outside the gene matches: 9. CDR3 loop: CAISESRGLESPLHF. CDR3 nucleotide sequence: TGTGCCATCAGTGAAAGCAGGGGGTTAGAATCACCCCTCCACTTT.

V and J are TRBV10-3 and TRBJ2-6; no clear D. The CDR3 totals 16 residues. The germline gives CDR1 ENHRY, CDR2 SYGVKD. The V end lost 2 bases, the J end lost 0 bases, and 8 bases lay between the germline ends. The CDR3 loop is CAISEGATSGANVLTF. The CDR3 DNA sequence: TGTGCCATCAGTGAGGGAGCAACCTCTGGGGCCAACGTCCTGACTTTC.

V usage is TRBV5-1 and J usage is TRBJ2-3, with D tentatively TRBD2 (6 bases). This CDR3 is built from 14 residues. The germline gives CDR1 SGHRS, CDR2 YFSETQ. V dropped 5 bases and J dropped 4 bases, with 14 bases sitting between them. The CDR3 is CASREEGWADTQYF. Written as DNA, the CDR3 is TGCGCCAGCAGGGAGGAGGGTTGGGCAGATACGCAGTATTTT.